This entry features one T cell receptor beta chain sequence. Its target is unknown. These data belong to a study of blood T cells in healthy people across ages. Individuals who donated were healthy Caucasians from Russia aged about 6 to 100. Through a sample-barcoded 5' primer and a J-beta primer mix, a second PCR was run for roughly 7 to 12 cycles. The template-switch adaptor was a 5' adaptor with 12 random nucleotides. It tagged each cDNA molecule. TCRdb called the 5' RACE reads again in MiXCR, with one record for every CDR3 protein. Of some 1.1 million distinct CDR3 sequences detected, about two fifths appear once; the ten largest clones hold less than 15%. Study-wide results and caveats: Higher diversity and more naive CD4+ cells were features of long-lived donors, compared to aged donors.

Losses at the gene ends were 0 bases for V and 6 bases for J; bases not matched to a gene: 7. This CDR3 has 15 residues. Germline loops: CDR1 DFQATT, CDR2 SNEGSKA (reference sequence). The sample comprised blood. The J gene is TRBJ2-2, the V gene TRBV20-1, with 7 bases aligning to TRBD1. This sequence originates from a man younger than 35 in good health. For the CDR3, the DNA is TGCAGTGCTAGAGATGGAGAGACAGGGTCCGGGGAGCTGTTTTTT. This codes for CSARDGETGSGELFF.